This record covers a single TCR beta chain. What it recognizes is unknown. The study made its TRB cDNA libraries by 5' RACE, adding UMI labels. TCRdb reprocessed the 5' RACE reads; each CDR3 protein has one entry and no DNA is given. The table for this sample gives over 100,000 distinct CDR3 sequences. These data come from a study of CXCR3-negative and CXCR3-positive naive CD8 T cells. Sorts that each held 270,000 or so cells were run in triplicate for every CD8+ T cell subset. Whole-study results and caveats: Naive subsets did not differ in surface CD5, and the authors estimated TCR strength using properties of the TRB CDR3.

The sequence was collected from a human donor in good health. Some clones in this sample may be carry-over from other donors' samples. The sequencing sample was made of naive CXCR3- CD8+ T cells from blood. Subset meaning: CD45RO-CCR7+CD27+CD95- naive CD8+ T cells lacking CXCR3 (TNR3-).

This CDR3 is CSVVNSNSNEQYF. The chain carries TRBV29-1 and TRBJ2-7. Per the germline V gene, CDR1 is SQVTM and CDR2 is ANQGSEA. The CDR3 covers 13 residues.